This TCR beta chain originates from a study of shared clonotypes between healthy human individuals. The assay was immunoSEQ multiplex PCR, and TCRdb's table has in-frame clones only and misses some. The data show about 2,500,000 clones, around nine tenths seen once. This clone was seen once. This CDR3 is built from 14 residues. Germline V gives CDR1 SNHLY, CDR2 FYNNEI. Trimming cost V 4 bases and J 6 bases, with 13 bases left between them. The specimen was naive CD4+ T cells sorted from blood. Subset denoted: CD45RA+ positively selected. The V call is TRBV2, the J call TRBJ1-5; possibly TRBD1 for D (5 bases). The TCR originated in a man between 18 and 35 years old in good health. This CDR3 is CASSVEGEAQPQHF. For the CDR3, the DNA is TGTGCCAGCAGTGTTGAAGGGGAGGCTCAGCCCCAGCATTTT.